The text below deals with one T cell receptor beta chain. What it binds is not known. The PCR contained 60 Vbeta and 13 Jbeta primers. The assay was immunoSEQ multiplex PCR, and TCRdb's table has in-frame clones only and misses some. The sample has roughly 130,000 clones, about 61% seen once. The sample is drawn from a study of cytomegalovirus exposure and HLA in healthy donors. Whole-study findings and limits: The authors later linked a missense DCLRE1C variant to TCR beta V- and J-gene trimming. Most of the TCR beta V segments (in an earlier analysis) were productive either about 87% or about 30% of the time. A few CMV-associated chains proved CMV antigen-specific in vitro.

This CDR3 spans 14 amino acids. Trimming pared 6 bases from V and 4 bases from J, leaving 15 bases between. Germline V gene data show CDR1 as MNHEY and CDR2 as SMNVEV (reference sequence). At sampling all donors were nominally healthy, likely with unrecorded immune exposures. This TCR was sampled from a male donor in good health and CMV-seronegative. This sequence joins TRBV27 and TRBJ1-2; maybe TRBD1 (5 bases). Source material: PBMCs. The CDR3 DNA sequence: TGTGCCAGCAGACCTCTAACGGGGGGCTATGGCTACACCTTC. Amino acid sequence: CASRPLTGGYGYTF.